One T cell receptor beta chain is described in this entry. This sample was included in a study of blood T cell repertoires in COVID-19. Here immunoSEQ multiplex PCR was the method, and the copy in TCRdb shows in-frame clones only, minus some. Of about 130,000 clones in the sample, around nine tenths were seen once. CDR3 length equals 17 residues. Germline CDR1 and CDR2: SNHLY and FYNNEI. The V and J ends lost 4 bases and 7 bases, in that order; junction bases with no gene match: 14. The source material was peripheral blood. V gene TRBV2 combines with J gene TRBJ2-1, with 9 bases matching TRBD2. The TCR originated in a man between 60 and 70 years old with active or convalescent COVID-19. In DNA form, the CDR3 reads TGTGCCAGCAGTGCCCAACTAGCGGGCCACGGGCCGAATGAGCAGTTCTTC. Protein: CASSAQLAGHGPNEQFF.